This T cell receptor (beta chain) was sequenced for a study of T cell changes during pregnancy in multiple sclerosis. Repertoires were generated with immunoSEQ multiplex PCR, while TCRdb's copy carries only in-frame clones and drops some. The table has roughly 45,000 clones, 85% to 90% seen once. This clone has only a few counts. Germline V gene data show CDR1 as GTSNPN and CDR2 as SVGIG (reference sequence). CDR3 size: 15 residues. The V end lost 3 bases, the J end lost 4 bases, and 15 bases lay between the germline ends. This material consisted of peripheral blood, taken in the second trimester of pregnancy. This rearrangement joins TRBV30 to TRBJ2-2, with D tentatively TRBD1 (5 bases). The clonotype was recovered from a female donor in good health, enrolled as a control in a pregnancy study. This CDR3 is CAWSLGQGITGELFF. CDR3 coding DNA: TGTGCCTGGAGCCTCGGGCAGGGAATCACCGGGGAGCTGTTTTTT.